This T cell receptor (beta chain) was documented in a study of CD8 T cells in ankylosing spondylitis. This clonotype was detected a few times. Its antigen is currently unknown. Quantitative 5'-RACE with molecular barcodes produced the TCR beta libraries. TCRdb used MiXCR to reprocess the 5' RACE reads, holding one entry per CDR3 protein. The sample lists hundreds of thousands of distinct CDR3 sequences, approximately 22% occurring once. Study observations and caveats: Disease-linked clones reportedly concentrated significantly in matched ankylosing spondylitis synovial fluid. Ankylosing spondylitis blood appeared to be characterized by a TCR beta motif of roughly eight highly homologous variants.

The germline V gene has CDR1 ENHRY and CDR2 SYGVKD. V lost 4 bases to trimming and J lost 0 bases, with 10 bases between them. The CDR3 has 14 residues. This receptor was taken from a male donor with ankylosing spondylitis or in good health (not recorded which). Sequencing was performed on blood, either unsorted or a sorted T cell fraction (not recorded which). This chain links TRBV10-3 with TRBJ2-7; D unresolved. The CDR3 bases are TGTGCCATCAGTGGGGGTTCGAGCTCCTACGAGCAGTACTTC. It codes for CAISGGSSSYEQYF.